Sequencing of this TCR beta chain was carried out in a study of blood T cells in healthy people across ages. Regarding the study as a whole: It was the long-lived donors that had more naive CD4+ cells and higher diversity than aged donors. A strong correlation was seen between TCR beta diversity and naive T cell percentage.

Comment on this clonotype: Its antigen is as yet unknown.

J lost 3 bases, V lost 4 bases, and 18 bases had no gene match. The CDR3 length is 18 residues. CDR1 is MNHEY, CDR2 SVGAGI, per germline. PCR was performed a second time for roughly 7 to 11 cycles using a sample-barcoded 5' primer and a J-beta primer mix. TCRdb used MiXCR to reprocess the 5' RACE reads, holding one entry per CDR3 protein. The table includes about 730,000 distinct CDR3 sequences, 35% to 45% detected once. Each donor supplied about 9.6 milliliters of peripheral blood. The J gene is TRBJ2-7, the V gene TRBV6-5; TRBD1 agrees at 7 bases. The source of this sequence is a woman aged 55-69 years in good health. The sequenced material came from blood. CDR3 protein: CASSLYRNTGADFYEQYF. The CDR3 DNA reads as TGTGCCAGCAGTTTGTACCGTAACACAGGGGCCGATTTCTACGAGCAGTACTTC.